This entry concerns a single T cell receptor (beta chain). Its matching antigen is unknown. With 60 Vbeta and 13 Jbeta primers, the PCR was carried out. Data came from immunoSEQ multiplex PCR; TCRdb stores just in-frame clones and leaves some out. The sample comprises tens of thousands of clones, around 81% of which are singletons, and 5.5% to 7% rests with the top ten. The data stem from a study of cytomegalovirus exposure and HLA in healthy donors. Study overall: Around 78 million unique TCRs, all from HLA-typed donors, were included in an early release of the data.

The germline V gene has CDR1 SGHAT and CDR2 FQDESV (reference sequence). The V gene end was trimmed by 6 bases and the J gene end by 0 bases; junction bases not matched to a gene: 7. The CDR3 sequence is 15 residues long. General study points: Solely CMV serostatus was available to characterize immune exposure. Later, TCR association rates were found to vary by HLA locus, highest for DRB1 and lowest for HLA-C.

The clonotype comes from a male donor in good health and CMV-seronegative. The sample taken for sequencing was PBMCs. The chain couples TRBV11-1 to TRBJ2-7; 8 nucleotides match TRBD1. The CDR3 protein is CASSLGTGPSYEQYF. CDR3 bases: TGTGCCAGCAGTCTGGGGACAGGTCCCTCCTACGAGCAGTACTTC.